The text below deals with one T cell receptor beta chain. This specimen belongs to a study of blood T cell repertoires in COVID-19. Study details: Samples representing acute and convalescent COVID-19 were sourced from the United States, Italy and Spain.

Those who participated ranged in age from roughly 18 to 90 years and resided in 20 to 30 US areas. Participants had their cohort set by participant-reported clinical history. Germline V lookup: CDR1 MNHEY, CDR2 SVGAGI. V was clipped by 0 bases and J by 0 bases, with 10 bases between them. This CDR3 contains 16 residues. Assay: immunoSEQ multiplex PCR; the TCRdb copy retains only in-frame clones and omits some. The sample records around 170,000 clones, 86% being singletons. The origin of this receptor is a woman aged 25 to 45 who had recovered from COVID-19. Specimen: PBMCs or T cells enriched from blood (not recorded which). This rearrangement joins TRBV6-5 to TRBJ2-3, with D possibly matching TRBD1 (5 bases). The CDR3 here is CASSYSEGASTDTQYF. The CDR3 nucleotides read TGTGCCAGCAGTTACTCGGAAGGGGCTAGCACAGATACGCAGTATTTT.